This entry features one TCR beta chain sequence. The source of the sample is a study of T cell responses to AZD1222 COVID-19 vaccine. Repertoires were generated with immunoSEQ multiplex PCR, while TCRdb's copy carries only in-frame clones and drops some. The sample yields roughly 70,000 clones, roughly four fifths seen once. Germline V gene sequence: CDR1 MRHNA, CDR2 SNTAGT. The CDR3 is made up of 15 amino acids. V was cut by 0 bases and J by 5 bases, with 12 bases left in between. The V call is TRBV6-4, the J call TRBJ2-3; D may be TRBD1 or TRBD2 (5 bases each). The sequencing used peripheral blood, collected on day 0 of AZD1222 vaccination. This TCR derives from an adult in good health. This CDR3 reads CASSDSGTLGDTQYF. DNA for the CDR3: TGTGCCAGCAGTGACTCCGGGACCCTTGGAGATACGCAGTATTTT.